This T cell receptor beta chain originates from a study of cytomegalovirus exposure and HLA in healthy donors. The PCR used 60 Vbeta and 13 Jbeta primers. In the authors' workflow: Counted up in a later analysis, unique TCR beta chains came to roughly 80 million, with about 9.9 million shared. The protocol was immunoSEQ multiplex PCR, while the TCRdb copy is restricted to in-frame clones and leaves out a portion. From that table come the V and J calls and clone size; the DNA was used to work out D and trimming. The repertoire has about 110,000 clones, approximately 84% of them found once; the top ten carry 2% to 2.5%. Study-wide findings and caveats: Sequences of the TCR beta chain were said to predict the HLA-A and HLA-B alleles of most subjects accurately. Several of the most significant clusters appeared, in a later analysis, to be linked to common viral pathogens.

This clone was counted once. Its cognate antigen is unknown. The source material was PBMCs. This TCR was sampled from a man younger than 45 in good health and CMV-seronegative.

The CDR3 protein is CASSEGLANTGELFF. The CDR3 nucleotides are TGTGCCAGCAGCGAGGGACTGGCGAACACCGGGGAGCTGTTTTTT. The chain combines TRBV7-6 with TRBJ2-2, with D maybe TRBD2 (6 bases). Germline V lookup: CDR1 SGHVS, CDR2 FNYEAQ. CDR3 length: 15 amino acids. Trimming stripped 5 bases from V and 0 bases from J, with 10 bases between.